This T cell receptor beta chain was sequenced in a study of siplizumab effects on memory and regulatory T cells. Study-wide results and caveats: Unstimulated subsets were the mapping target of only a minor fraction of alloreactive clones. Most proliferating CD4+ or CD8+ clones, roughly 75-95%, had no naive or memory assignment. Naive T cells appeared more diverse than memory cells and seemed to be major alloresponse contributors.

Trimming pared 10 bases from V and 0 bases from J, leaving 10 bases between. CDR1 and CDR2 from the germline V gene are ENHRY and SYGVKD. The CDR3 is 13 residues long. About this clone: Its target is unknown.

Roughly 9.3 x 10^4 TCR templates were assayed per sample. This table comes from immunoSEQ multiplex PCR, and its TCRdb copy is limited to in-frame clones, with some not included. This sample has roughly 100,000 clones, with 85% to 95% found just once. The chain couples TRBV10-3 to TRBJ2-1; D ambiguous. Input material: Tregs sorted from blood. The receptor comes from a human donor in good health. CDR3: CATSRISYNEQFF. The CDR3 DNA is TGTGCCACTTCACGCATCTCCTACAATGAGCAGTTCTTC.